Listed below are T cell receptor beta chains from one sample, sequenced in a study of regulatory T cells in long-lasting Graves disease. TCRdb reprocessed the multiplex PCR reads with MiXCR, giving one entry per CDR3 protein. This sample has hundreds of thousands of distinct CDR3 sequences; 30% occur once, and the top ten carry about two fifths. The source material was peripheral blood mononuclear cells (PBMCs), sampled when the disease was refractory, from a patient treated with antithyroid drugs. These receptors originate from a female donor with Graves disease. Each CDR3 is given with its conserved first and last residue. The D gene is left open where the match is weak. Clone size, where shown, is once, few, many, or a class for clones that have expanded.

CDR3 protein: CASRRTWGTSGANVLTF
CDR3 DNA: TGTGCCAGCAGGCGGACTTGGGGGACCTCTGGGGCCAACGTCCTGACTTTC
D gene: .
J gene: TRBJ2-6
V gene: TRBV2
clone size: many

CDR3 protein: CASSVGQGHTEAFF
CDR3 DNA: TGTGCCAGCAGTGTAGGACAGGGCCACACTGAAGCTTTCTTT
D gene: TRBD1
J gene: TRBJ1-1
V gene: TRBV6-1
clone size: .

CDR3 protein: CASSADGNSGNTIYF
CDR3 DNA: TGTGCCAGCAGCGCCGATGGTAACTCTGGAAACACCATATATTTT
D gene: .
J gene: TRBJ1-3
V gene: TRBV2
clone size: few

CDR3 protein: CASSLLDRGQETQYF
CDR3 DNA: TGTGCCAGCAGTTTGTTGGACAGGGGCCAAGAGACCCAGTACTTC
D gene: TRBD1
J gene: TRBJ2-5
V gene: TRBV12-3/TRBV12-4
clone size: .

CDR3 protein: CASSVGRANYGYTF
CDR3 DNA: TGTGCCAGCAGCGTAGGCAGGGCTAACTATGGCTACACCTTC
D gene: .
J gene: TRBJ1-2
V gene: TRBV9
clone size: .

CDR3 protein: CASSVGPGGAFF
CDR3 DNA: TGTGCCAGCAGCGTAGGTCCCGGTGGGGCTTTCTTT
D gene: .
J gene: TRBJ1-1
V gene: TRBV9
clone size: few

CDR3 protein: CSTETGMNTEAFF
CDR3 DNA: TGCAGCACAGAGACAGGTATGAACACTGAAGCTTTCTTT
D gene: .
J gene: TRBJ1-1
V gene: TRBV29-1
clone size: few

CDR3 protein: CASDPRVGQPQHF
CDR3 DNA: TGTGCCAGCGACCCGCGGGTGGGCCAGCCCCAGCATTTT
D gene: .
J gene: TRBJ1-5
V gene: TRBV28
clone size: many

CDR3 protein: CASSPTLREWSPEQYF
CDR3 DNA: TGTGCCAGCAGCCCCACTCTGAGGGAGTGGTCCCCCGAGCAGTACTTC
D gene: .
J gene: TRBJ2-7
V gene: TRBV9
clone size: .

CDR3 protein: CATSDFGQSYGYTF
CDR3 DNA: TGTGCCACCAGTGATTTTGGTCAGAGCTATGGCTACACCTTC
D gene: .
J gene: TRBJ1-2
V gene: TRBV24-1
clone size: .

CDR3 protein: CATSGGSNYGYTF
CDR3 DNA: TGTGCCACCAGCGGAGGCTCTAACTATGGCTACACCTTC
D gene: .
J gene: TRBJ1-2
V gene: TRBV15
clone size: few

CDR3 protein: CASMGADASTDTQYF
CDR3 DNA: TGTGCCAGCATGGGTGCGGACGCCAGCACAGATACGCAGTATTTT
D gene: .
J gene: TRBJ2-3
V gene: TRBV6-2/TRBV6-3
clone size: .

CDR3 protein: CASSQETATNEKLFF
CDR3 DNA: TGCGCCAGCAGCCAAGAGACAGCAACTAATGAAAAACTGTTTTTT
D gene: .
J gene: TRBJ1-4
V gene: TRBV4-1
clone size: .

CDR3 protein: CSANRNTEAFF
CDR3 DNA: TGCAGTGCTAACAGGAACACTGAAGCTTTCTTT
D gene: .
J gene: TRBJ1-1
V gene: TRBV20-1
clone size: .

CDR3 protein: CASSFDERGGNTEAFF
CDR3 DNA: TGTGCCAGCAGCTTCGACGAGCGAGGCGGGAACACTGAAGCTTTCTTT
D gene: .
J gene: TRBJ1-1
V gene: TRBV7-3
clone size: .

CDR3 protein: CASTHGRYGYTF
CDR3 DNA: TGTGCCAGCACCCACGGCCGCTATGGCTACACCTTC
D gene: .
J gene: TRBJ1-2
V gene: TRBV11-2
clone size: few

CDR3 protein: CASSSDTMNTEAFF
CDR3 DNA: TGTGCCAGCAGCTCGGACACCATGAACACTGAAGCTTTCTTT
D gene: .
J gene: TRBJ1-1
V gene: TRBV5-6
clone size: .

CDR3 protein: CASKPSRDLYEQYF
CDR3 DNA: TGTGCCAGTAAACCGAGCAGGGACCTCTACGAGCAGTACTTC
D gene: .
J gene: TRBJ2-7
V gene: TRBV19
clone size: .

CDR3 protein: CAISERGLDQETQYF
CDR3 DNA: TGTGCCATCAGTGAACGAGGGTTAGACCAAGAGACCCAGTACTTC
D gene: .
J gene: TRBJ2-5
V gene: TRBV10-3
clone size: few

CDR3 protein: CASSARETRRSPTTYEQYF
CDR3 DNA: TGTGCCAGCAGTGCTCGTGAGACTAGACGCTCCCCAACAACCTACGAGCAGTACTTC
D gene: .
J gene: TRBJ2-7
V gene: TRBV2
clone size: .

CDR3 protein: CASSPSGFHGYTF
CDR3 DNA: TGTGCCAGCAGTCCCTCAGGGTTTCATGGCTACACCTTC
D gene: .
J gene: TRBJ1-2
V gene: TRBV12-3/TRBV12-4
clone size: few

CDR3 protein: CAWSRGFTQHF
CDR3 DNA: TGTGCCTGGAGTCGGGGGTTTACCCAGCATTTT
D gene: .
J gene: TRBJ1-5
V gene: TRBV30
clone size: few

CDR3 protein: CASSYSGTSGLMGGELVF
CDR3 DNA: TGTGCCAGCAGTTACTCGGGGACTAGCGGTTTGATGGGAGGGGAGCTGGTTTTT
D gene: TRBD2
J gene: TRBJ2-2
V gene: TRBV6-5
clone size: .

CDR3 protein: CASSADSLLAKNIQYF
CDR3 DNA: TGTGCCAGCAGTGCGGACAGTTTGCTAGCCAAAAACATTCAGTACTTC
D gene: .
J gene: TRBJ2-4
V gene: TRBV6-2/TRBV6-3
clone size: .

CDR3 protein: CASSDTSGIIAKNIQYF
CDR3 DNA: TGTGCCAGCAGTGACACTAGCGGGATTATAGCCAAAAACATTCAGTACTTC
D gene: TRBD2
J gene: TRBJ2-4
V gene: TRBV2
clone size: many

CDR3 protein: CASSPGQSYYGYTF
CDR3 DNA: TGTGCCAGCAGCCCGGGACAGAGTTACTATGGCTACACCTTC
D gene: TRBD1
J gene: TRBJ1-2
V gene: TRBV28
clone size: many

CDR3 protein: CSVEVDVYSYNEQFF
CDR3 DNA: TGCAGCGTTGAAGTGGACGTCTACTCCTACAATGAGCAGTTCTTC
D gene: .
J gene: TRBJ2-1
V gene: TRBV29-1
clone size: .

CDR3 protein: CASSLLNPSSGNTIYF
CDR3 DNA: TGTGCCAGCAGCTTGTTGAATCCGAGCTCTGGAAACACCATATATTTT
D gene: .
J gene: TRBJ1-3
V gene: TRBV11-2
clone size: .

CDR3 protein: CASRPDRDGTTGELFF
CDR3 DNA: TGTGCCAGCAGACCGGACAGGGACGGAACCACCGGGGAGCTGTTTTTT
D gene: TRBD1
J gene: TRBJ2-2
V gene: TRBV28
clone size: .

CDR3 protein: CASSIGSGRGMGELFF
CDR3 DNA: TGTGCCAGTAGTATAGGCAGCGGGAGAGGAATGGGGGAGCTGTTTTTT
D gene: TRBD2
J gene: TRBJ2-2
V gene: TRBV19
clone size: once

CDR3 protein: CASSLETDTEAFF
CDR3 DNA: TGTGCCAGCAGCTTAGAAACAGACACTGAAGCTTTCTTT
D gene: .
J gene: TRBJ1-1
V gene: TRBV11-1
clone size: few

CDR3 protein: CASSEAASYEQYF
CDR3 DNA: TGTGCCAGCAGTGAAGCTGCCAGCTACGAGCAGTACTTC
D gene: .
J gene: TRBJ2-7
V gene: TRBV6-1
clone size: few

CDR3 protein: CASTSLAGAVGELFF
CDR3 DNA: TGTGCCAGCACCTCACTAGCGGGAGCGGTCGGGGAGCTGTTTTTT
D gene: TRBD2
J gene: TRBJ2-2
V gene: TRBV27
clone size: .

CDR3 protein: CSATSTNEKLFF
CDR3 DNA: TGCAGTGCTACGTCAACTAATGAAAAACTGTTTTTT
D gene: .
J gene: TRBJ1-4
V gene: TRBV20-1
clone size: once

CDR3 protein: CASSSGLAGRGSDTQYF
CDR3 DNA: TGTGCCAGCAGCTCGGGACTAGCGGGCAGAGGTTCAGATACGCAGTATTTT
D gene: TRBD2
J gene: TRBJ2-3
V gene: TRBV7-2
clone size: .